Below, 9 T cell receptor beta chains from the same sample are listed, as sequenced in a study of shared clonotypes between healthy human individuals. Produced via immunoSEQ multiplex PCR; TCRdb's table is partial and in-frame only. This table holds about 2,100,000 clones, 85% to 95% found once. Terminally differentiated effector memory CD45RA+ cells were excluded by CCR7 positive selection of CD45RO-negative cells. Material for sequencing was naive CD8+ T cells from PBMCs. The origin of the receptors is a young man in good health. Some clones in this sample may be carry-over from other donors' samples.

The chain combines TRBV13 with TRBJ2-1, with 7 bases identical to TRBD2. Losses at the gene ends were 5 bases for V and 8 bases for J; bases not matched to a gene: 9. This CDR3 is built from 14 residues. Looked up from germline, CDR1 is PRHDT and CDR2 is FYEKMQ (reference sequence). CDR3 in DNA: TGTGCCAGCAGCCGCGGCGGGAGAGGCGATGAGCAGTTCTTC. It translates to CASSRGGRGDEQFF.

The chain has TRBV9 and TRBJ1-1; perhaps TRBD1 as D (6 bases). With 3 bases removed from V and 3 bases from J, the gap between germline ends came to 9 bases. CDR1 and CDR2 (germline): SGDLS, YYNGEE. The CDR3 consists of 13 residues. The CDR3 protein is CASSDGQYTEAFF. CDR3 DNA sequence: TGTGCCAGCAGCGATGGACAGTACACTGAAGCTTTCTTT. The whole variable domain, remainder taken from reference TRBV9 and TRBJ1-1, is DSGVTQTPKHLITATGQRVTLRCSPRSGDLSVYWYQQSLDQGLQFLIQYYNGEERAKGNILERFSAQQFPDLHSELNLSSLELGDSALYFCASSDGQYTEAFFGQGTRLTVV.

This clone has only one observation. The gene calls are TRBV5-1 and TRBJ2-3; 8 positions match TRBD2. This CDR3 is built from 15 residues. V lost 4 bases and J lost 6; bases outside the gene matches: 10. Germline assignment: CDR1 SGHRS and CDR2 YFSETQ. CDR3 in amino acids: CASSPGLVVLDTQYF. The CDR3 DNA sequence: TGCGCCAGCAGCCCGGGACTAGTTGTCCTTGATACGCAGTATTTT.

V is TRBV9 and J is TRBJ2-1; tentatively, D is TRBD2 (6 bases). V was pared by 0 bases and J by 8 bases, with 18 bases between. CDR3 length equals 16 residues. CDR1 is SGDLS and CDR2 is YYNGEE in the germline V gene. The CDR3 nucleotides are TGTGCCAGCAGCGTAGGGCTAGCGAGAGATGAGGATGAGCAGTTCTTC. This encodes CASSVGLARDEDEQFF.

The chain employs TRBV28 and TRBJ2-1, with 8 positions matching TRBD2. Losses at the gene ends were 1 base for V and 2 bases for J; bases not matched to a gene: 10. Germline V gene data show CDR1 as MDHEN and CDR2 as SYDVKM. CDR3 length: 18 residues. The DNA for the CDR3 is TGTGCCAGCAGTTTATCTATGGGACTAGTTTCCCCCTACAATGAGCAGTTCTTC. Translation gives CASSLSMGLVSPYNEQFF.

The V call is TRBV13, the J call TRBJ1-4; D is unresolved. V gave up 4 bases and J gave up 6 bases, with 18 bases separating them. Germline CDR1 and CDR2: PRHDT and FYEKMQ (reference sequence). The CDR3 contains 16 residues. The CDR3 nucleotides are TGTGCCAGCAGCTCGCGGTTTTTTGGGCCGGATGAAAAACTGTTTTTT. Protein: CASSSRFFGPDEKLFF.

The chain combines TRBV28 with TRBJ2-3; no clear D. The CDR3 is made up of 15 amino acids. The V gene's germline CDR1 is MDHEN and CDR2 SYDVKM. Trimming stripped 4 bases from V and 5 bases from J, with 16 bases between. CDR3 sequence reads: CASSYPRQIGDTQYF. In nucleotides, the CDR3 is TGTGCCAGCAGTTATCCGCGGCAAATAGGAGATACGCAGTATTTT.

V and J are TRBV27 and TRBJ2-3, with 11 bases lining up with TRBD2. This CDR3 is 19 amino acids long. V was pared by 6 bases and J by 2 bases, with 16 bases of the junction left unmatched. CDR1 MNHEY and CDR2 SMNVEV come from the germline V gene (reference sequence). The CDR3 sequence is CASRMTSGISYATTDTQYF. The CDR3 DNA follows: TGTGCCAGCAGAATGACTAGCGGGATTAGCTATGCGACCACAGATACGCAGTATTTT.

The genes are TRBV7-9 and TRBJ1-3; D is unresolved. The CDR3 is 18 residues long. V lost 5 bases and J lost 0, with 20 bases in between. Germline V gene data show CDR1 as SEHNR and CDR2 as FQNEAQ (reference sequence). CDR3 DNA sequence: TGTGCCAGCAGCCCCGCGGGATCGCGAGTCCACTCTGGAAACACCATATATTTT. This translates into CASSPAGSRVHSGNTIYF.